A selection of T cell receptor beta chains follows, all from one sample in a study of identical twins. TCRdb ran MiXCR on the 5' RACE reads and lists one entry per CDR3 protein. The table shows 1.5 million to 2 million distinct CDR3 sequences, with under 35% occurring only once. The sample comprised cord blood. The receptors originated from a newborn girl in good health. Both conserved end residues are part of each CDR3. The D gene is left open where the match is weak. Clone sizes are given selectively: once, few, many, or a class where the clone is expanded.

NA | TRBJ1-2 | NA | TRBV4-1 | TGCGCCAGCGGCCAAGAACGGGTCTCCAGCTATGGCTACACCTTC | CASGQERVSSYGYTF
few | TRBJ2-3 | TRBD1 | TRBV5-5 | TGTGCCAGCAGCGTTGGGACAGTCGGCACAGATACGCAGTATTTT | CASSVGTVGTDTQYF
NA | TRBJ2-5 | NA | TRBV27 | TGTGCCAGCAGTTTAAGGGCGTCGGGCTTAGGGCAGTACTTC | CASSLRASGLGQYF
NA | TRBJ1-4 | NA | TRBV2 | TGTGCCAGCAGCGCTCCAGGGGCAACTAATGAAAAACTGTTTTTT | CASSAPGATNEKLFF
NA | TRBJ2-1 | NA | TRBV30 | TGTGCCTGGAGTACCCGGGCGAATGAGCAGTTCTTC | CAWSTRANEQFF
NA | TRBJ2-1 | TRBD2 | TRBV3-1 | TGTGCCAGCACCACCGGGACTAGTGGTAACCATGAGCAGTTCTTC | CASTTGTSGNHEQFF
NA | TRBJ2-1 | NA | TRBV12-3/TRBV12-4 | TGTGCCAGCAGTCCCCTAGCGAAGGCCTACAATGAGCAGTTCTTC | CASSPLAKAYNEQFF
NA | TRBJ2-1 | NA | TRBV4-1 | TGCGCCAGCAGTCAAGTGGACAACAATGAGCAGTTCTTC | CASSQVDNNEQFF
NA | TRBJ2-1 | NA | TRBV27 | TGTGCCAGCAGTTTATTTACATACGAGCAGTTCTTC | CASSLFTYEQFF
NA | TRBJ1-1 | NA | TRBV9 | TGTGCCAGCAGCGCTAGGTCCTTGACTGAAGCTTTCTTT | CASSARSLTEAFF
few | TRBJ2-7 | TRBD2 | TRBV4-1 | TGCGCCAGCAAGACCACCGGGACTAGCGGGAGAAATGAGCAGTACTTC | CASKTTGTSGRNEQYF
NA | TRBJ2-7 | TRBD1 | TRBV6-5 | TGTGCCAGCAGTTACGGGGGACAGGGGATATACGAGCAGTACTTC | CASSYGGQGIYEQYF
NA | TRBJ2-3 | NA | TRBV28 | TGTGCCAGCAGTTTGATGGCAGAAGGCACAGATACGCAGTATTTT | CASSLMAEGTDTQYF
few | TRBJ2-1 | TRBD2 | TRBV5-1 | TGCGCCAGTACCCGGACTAGCGGGGGGAAGTACAATGAGCAGTTCTTC | CASTRTSGGKYNEQFF
few | TRBJ2-5 | NA | TRBV6-6 | TGTGCCAGCAGTTGGGGGGTAGCGCAAGAGACCCAGTACTTC | CASSWGVAQETQYF
once | TRBJ2-7 | TRBD2 | TRBV6-2/TRBV6-3 | TGTGCCAGCCTGCGGGAGCCTCTAGCGGGAGTAAACGAGCAGTACTTC | CASLREPLAGVNEQYF
NA | TRBJ2-7 | TRBD1 | TRBV12-3/TRBV12-4 | TGTGCCAGCAGTCCCCCGGGACAGCTGACCTACGAGCAGTACTTC | CASSPPGQLTYEQYF
NA | TRBJ1-2 | NA | TRBV7-8 | TGTGCCAGCAGCTTAGAACGGGTCGCTAACTATGGCTACACCTTC | CASSLERVANYGYTF
NA | TRBJ2-1 | TRBD1 | TRBV5-1 | TGCGCCAGCAGCTCTCCCAGGTCGGGACAGGGCTACAATGAGCAGTTCTTC | CASSSPRSGQGYNEQFF
NA | TRBJ2-7 | TRBD1 | TRBV7-9 | TGTGCCAGCAGCTTACAGGGGGCGCTGGGCTACGAGCAGTACTTC | CASSLQGALGYEQYF
NA | TRBJ2-5 | NA | TRBV20-1 | TGCAGTGCTGAAGACAAGGAGGCCTTCTTTAGCGAGACCCAGTACTTC | CSAEDKEAFFSETQYF
NA | TRBJ2-5 | TRBD2 | TRBV20-1 | TGCAGTGCCCCCAGGACTAGCCTCCAAGAGACCCAGTACTTC | CSAPRTSLQETQYF
NA | TRBJ2-5 | NA | TRBV3-1 | TGTGCCAGCAGCCTTAGGGCGGTTGAGACCCAGTACTTC | CASSLRAVETQYF
few | TRBJ1-2 | NA | TRBV4-2 | TGTGCCAGCAGCCAAGCAGAAACAGGGAACGCTATTGGCTACACCTTC | CASSQAETGNAIGYTF
NA | TRBJ2-1 | TRBD1 | TRBV12-3/TRBV12-4 | TGTGCCAGCAGTTTAGGCCAGGGGGTCGTCTACAATGAGCAGTTCTTC | CASSLGQGVVYNEQFF
NA | TRBJ2-3 | TRBD2 | TRBV6-5 | TGTGCCAGCAGTTACTCGAGGACTAGCGGGGGGGCTCCAGATACGCAGTATTTT | CASSYSRTSGGAPDTQYF
few | TRBJ2-1 | NA | TRBV20-1 | TGCAGTGCCCCCGTGGACCCCTACAATGAGCAGTTCTTC | CSAPVDPYNEQFF
NA | TRBJ1-5 | NA | TRBV6-1 | TGTGCCAGCAGCACAAAACTACGACTGGGATCCAGCAATCAGCCCCAGCATTTT | CASSTKLRLGSSNQPQHF
NA | TRBJ2-4 | NA | TRBV6-2/TRBV6-3 | TGTGCCAGCAGTCACGACAGGCTCCGGGTAGTAAACATTCAGTACTTC | CASSHDRLRVVNIQYF
few | TRBJ2-7 | NA | TRBV28 | TGTGCCAGCAGTTTCCCAGCCTACTACGAGCAGTACTTC | CASSFPAYYEQYF
NA | TRBJ2-4 | NA | TRBV18 | TGTGCCAGCTCACTCCGGGACGGGGTAAACATTCAGTACTTC | CASSLRDGVNIQYF
few | TRBJ1-2 | NA | TRBV14 | TGTGCCAGCAGCTTCCGACTGAGTGGCTACACCTTC | CASSFRLSGYTF
few | TRBJ1-4 | NA | TRBV6-5 | TGTGCCAGCAGTTACCATCCAGTTCCAGTTCGGGGTAATGAAAAACTGTTTTTT | CASSYHPVPVRGNEKLFF